This TCR beta chain comes out of a study of blood T cell repertoires in COVID-19. How the authors handled the data: Cell counts per sample came from amplifying reference gene primers. Only in-frame clones appear in the TCRdb table, and some are missing; sequencing was by immunoSEQ multiplex PCR. V, J and clone size are taken as reported in that table, and D and trimming were inferred from the DNA itself. The sample holds fewer than 300,000 clones, 88% seen once. V was cut by 1 base and J by 0 bases, with 7 bases left in between. CDR1 and CDR2 (germline): SGHTA, FQGNSA. The CDR3 consists of 15 residues.

Sequenced sample: peripheral blood. The sequence was collected from a woman between 40 and 50 years old who had recovered from COVID-19. The rearrangement uses TRBV7-2 and TRBJ2-1; tentative D call: TRBD2 (6 bases). The CDR3 sequence: CASSLGLGSYNEQFF. The CDR3 DNA sequence: TGTGCCAGCAGCTTAGGACTAGGCTCCTACAATGAGCAGTTCTTC.